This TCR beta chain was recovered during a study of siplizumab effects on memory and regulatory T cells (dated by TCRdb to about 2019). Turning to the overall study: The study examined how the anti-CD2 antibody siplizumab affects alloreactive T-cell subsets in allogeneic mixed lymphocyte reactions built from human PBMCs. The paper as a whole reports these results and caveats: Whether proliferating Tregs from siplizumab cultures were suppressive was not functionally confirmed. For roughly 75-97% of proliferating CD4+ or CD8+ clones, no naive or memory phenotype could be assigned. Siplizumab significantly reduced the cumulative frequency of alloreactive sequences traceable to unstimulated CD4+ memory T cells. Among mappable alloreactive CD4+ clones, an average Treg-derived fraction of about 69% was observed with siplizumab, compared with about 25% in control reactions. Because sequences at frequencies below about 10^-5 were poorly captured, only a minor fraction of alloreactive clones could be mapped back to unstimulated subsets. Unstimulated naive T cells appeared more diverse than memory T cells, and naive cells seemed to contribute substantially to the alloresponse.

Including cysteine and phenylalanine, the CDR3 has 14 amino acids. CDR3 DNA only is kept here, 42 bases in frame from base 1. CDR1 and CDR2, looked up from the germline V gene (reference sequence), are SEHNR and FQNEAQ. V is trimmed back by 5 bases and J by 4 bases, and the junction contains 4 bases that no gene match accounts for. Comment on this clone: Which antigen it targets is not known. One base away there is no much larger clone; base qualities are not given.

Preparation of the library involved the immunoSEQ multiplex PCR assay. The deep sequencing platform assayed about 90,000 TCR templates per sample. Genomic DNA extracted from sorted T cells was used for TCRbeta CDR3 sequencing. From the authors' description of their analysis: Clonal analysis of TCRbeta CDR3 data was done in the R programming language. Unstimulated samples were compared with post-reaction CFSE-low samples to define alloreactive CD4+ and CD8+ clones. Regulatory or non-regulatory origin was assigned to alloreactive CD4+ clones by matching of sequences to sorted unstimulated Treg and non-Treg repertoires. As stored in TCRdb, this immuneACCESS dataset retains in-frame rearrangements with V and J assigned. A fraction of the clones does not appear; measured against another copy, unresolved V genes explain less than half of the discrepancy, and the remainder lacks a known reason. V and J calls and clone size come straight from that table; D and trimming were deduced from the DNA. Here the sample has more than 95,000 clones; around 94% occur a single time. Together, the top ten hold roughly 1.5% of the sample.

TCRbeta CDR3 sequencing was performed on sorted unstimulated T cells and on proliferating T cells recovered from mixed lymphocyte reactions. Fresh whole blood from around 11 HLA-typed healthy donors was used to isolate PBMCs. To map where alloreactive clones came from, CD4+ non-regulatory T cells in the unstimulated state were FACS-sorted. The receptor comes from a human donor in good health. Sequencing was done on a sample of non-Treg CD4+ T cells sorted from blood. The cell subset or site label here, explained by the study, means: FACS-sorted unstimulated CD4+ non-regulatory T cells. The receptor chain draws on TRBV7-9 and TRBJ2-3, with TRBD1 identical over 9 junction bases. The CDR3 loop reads CASSPGQGPDTQYF. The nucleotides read TGTGCCAGCAGCCCGGGACAGGGTCCAGATACGCAGTATTTT.